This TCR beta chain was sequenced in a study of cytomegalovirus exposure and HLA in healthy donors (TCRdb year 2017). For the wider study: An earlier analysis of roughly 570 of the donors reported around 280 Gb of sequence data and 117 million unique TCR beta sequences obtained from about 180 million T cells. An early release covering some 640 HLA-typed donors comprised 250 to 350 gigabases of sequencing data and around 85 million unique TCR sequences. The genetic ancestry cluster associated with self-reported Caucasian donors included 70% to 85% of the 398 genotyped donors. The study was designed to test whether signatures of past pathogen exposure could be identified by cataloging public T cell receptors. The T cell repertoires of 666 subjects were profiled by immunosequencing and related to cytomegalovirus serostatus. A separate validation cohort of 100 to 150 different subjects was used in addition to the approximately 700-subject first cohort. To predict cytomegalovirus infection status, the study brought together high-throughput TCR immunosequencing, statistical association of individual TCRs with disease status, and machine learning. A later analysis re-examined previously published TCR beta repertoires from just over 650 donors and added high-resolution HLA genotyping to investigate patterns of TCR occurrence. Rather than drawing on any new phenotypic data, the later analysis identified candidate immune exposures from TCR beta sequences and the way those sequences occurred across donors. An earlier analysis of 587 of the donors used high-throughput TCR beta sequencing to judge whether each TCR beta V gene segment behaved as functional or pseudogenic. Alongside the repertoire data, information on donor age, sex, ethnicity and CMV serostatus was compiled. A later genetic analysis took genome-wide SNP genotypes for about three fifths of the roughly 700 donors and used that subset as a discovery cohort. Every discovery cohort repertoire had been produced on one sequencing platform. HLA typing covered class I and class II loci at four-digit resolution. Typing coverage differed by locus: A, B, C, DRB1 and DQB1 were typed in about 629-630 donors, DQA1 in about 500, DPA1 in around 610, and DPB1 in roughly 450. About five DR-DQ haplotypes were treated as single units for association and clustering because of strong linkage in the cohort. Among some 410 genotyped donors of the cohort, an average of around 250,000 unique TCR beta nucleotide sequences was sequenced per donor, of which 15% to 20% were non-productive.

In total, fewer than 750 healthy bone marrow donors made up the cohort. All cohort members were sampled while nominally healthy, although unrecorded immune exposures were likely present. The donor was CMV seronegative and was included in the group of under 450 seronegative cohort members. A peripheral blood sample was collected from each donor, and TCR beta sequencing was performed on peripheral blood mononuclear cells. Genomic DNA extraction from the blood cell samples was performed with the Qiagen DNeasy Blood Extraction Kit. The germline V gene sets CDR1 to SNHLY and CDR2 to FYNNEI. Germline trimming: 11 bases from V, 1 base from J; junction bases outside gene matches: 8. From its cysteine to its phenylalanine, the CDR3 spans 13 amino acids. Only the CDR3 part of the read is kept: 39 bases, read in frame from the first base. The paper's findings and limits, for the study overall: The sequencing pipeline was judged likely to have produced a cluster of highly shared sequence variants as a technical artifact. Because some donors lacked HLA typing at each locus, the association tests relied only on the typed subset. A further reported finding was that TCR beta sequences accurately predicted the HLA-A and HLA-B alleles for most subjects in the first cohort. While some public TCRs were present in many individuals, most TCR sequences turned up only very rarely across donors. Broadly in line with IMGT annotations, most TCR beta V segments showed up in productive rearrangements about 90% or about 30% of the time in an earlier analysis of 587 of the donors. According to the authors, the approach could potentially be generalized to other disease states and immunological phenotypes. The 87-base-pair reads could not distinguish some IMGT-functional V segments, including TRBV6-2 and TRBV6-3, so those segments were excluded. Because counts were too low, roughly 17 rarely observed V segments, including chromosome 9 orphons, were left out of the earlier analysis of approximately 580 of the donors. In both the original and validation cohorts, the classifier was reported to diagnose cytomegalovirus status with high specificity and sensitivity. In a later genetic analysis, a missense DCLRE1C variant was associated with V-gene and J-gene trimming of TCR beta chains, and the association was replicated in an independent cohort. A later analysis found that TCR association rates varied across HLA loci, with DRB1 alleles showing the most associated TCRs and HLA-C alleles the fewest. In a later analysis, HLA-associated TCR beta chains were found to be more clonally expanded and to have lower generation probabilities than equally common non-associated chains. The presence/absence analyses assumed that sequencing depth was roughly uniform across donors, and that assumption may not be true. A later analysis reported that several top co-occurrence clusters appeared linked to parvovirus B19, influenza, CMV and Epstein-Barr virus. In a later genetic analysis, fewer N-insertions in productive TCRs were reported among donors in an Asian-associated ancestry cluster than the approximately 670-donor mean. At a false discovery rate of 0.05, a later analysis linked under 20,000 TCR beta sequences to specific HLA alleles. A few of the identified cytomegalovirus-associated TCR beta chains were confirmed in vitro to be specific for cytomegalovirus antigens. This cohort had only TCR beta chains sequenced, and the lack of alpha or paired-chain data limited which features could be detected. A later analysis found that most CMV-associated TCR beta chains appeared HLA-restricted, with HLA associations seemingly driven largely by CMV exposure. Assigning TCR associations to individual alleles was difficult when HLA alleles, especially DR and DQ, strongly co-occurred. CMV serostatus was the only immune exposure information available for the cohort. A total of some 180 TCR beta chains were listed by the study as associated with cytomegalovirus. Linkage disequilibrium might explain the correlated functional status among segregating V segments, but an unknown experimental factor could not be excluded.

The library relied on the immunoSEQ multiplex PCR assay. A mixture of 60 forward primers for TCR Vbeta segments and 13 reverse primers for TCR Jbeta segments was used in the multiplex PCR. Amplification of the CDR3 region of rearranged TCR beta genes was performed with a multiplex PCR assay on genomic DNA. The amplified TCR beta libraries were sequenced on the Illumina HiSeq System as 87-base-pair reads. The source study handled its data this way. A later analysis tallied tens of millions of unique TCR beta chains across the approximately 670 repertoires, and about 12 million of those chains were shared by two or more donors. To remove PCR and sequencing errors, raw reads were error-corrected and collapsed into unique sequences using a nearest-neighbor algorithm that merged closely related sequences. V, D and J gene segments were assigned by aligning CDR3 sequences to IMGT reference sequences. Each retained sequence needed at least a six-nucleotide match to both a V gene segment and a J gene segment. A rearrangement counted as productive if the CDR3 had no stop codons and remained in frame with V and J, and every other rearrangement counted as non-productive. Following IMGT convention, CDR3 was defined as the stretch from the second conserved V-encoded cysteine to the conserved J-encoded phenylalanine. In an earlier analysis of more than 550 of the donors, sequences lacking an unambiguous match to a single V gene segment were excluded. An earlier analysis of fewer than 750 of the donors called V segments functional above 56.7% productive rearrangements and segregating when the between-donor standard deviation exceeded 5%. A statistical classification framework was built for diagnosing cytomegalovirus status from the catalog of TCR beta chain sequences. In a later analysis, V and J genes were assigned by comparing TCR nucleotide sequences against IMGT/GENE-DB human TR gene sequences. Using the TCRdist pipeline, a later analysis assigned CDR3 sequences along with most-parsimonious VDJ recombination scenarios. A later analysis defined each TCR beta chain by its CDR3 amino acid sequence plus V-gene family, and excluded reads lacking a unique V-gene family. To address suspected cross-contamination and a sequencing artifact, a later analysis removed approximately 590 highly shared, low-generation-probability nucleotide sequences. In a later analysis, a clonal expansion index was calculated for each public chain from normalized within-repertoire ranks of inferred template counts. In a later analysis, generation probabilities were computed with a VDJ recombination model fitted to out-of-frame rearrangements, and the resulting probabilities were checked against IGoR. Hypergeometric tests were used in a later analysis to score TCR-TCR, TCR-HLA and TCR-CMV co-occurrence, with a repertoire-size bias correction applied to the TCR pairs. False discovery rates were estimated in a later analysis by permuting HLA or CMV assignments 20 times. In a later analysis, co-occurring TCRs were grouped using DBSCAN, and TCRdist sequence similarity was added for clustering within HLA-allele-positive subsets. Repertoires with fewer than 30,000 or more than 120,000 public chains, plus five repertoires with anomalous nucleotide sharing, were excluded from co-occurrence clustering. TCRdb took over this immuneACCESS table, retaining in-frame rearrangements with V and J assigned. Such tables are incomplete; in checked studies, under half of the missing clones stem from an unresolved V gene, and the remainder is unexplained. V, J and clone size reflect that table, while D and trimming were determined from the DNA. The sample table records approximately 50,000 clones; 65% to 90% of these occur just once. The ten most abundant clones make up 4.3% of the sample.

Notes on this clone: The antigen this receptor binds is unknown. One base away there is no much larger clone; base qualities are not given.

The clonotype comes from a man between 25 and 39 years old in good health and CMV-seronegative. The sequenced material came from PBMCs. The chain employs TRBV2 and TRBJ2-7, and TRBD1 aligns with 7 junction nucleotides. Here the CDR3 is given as CAGRGGVSYEQYF. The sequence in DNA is TGTGCCGGCCGAGGGGGCGTTTCCTACGAGCAGTACTTC.